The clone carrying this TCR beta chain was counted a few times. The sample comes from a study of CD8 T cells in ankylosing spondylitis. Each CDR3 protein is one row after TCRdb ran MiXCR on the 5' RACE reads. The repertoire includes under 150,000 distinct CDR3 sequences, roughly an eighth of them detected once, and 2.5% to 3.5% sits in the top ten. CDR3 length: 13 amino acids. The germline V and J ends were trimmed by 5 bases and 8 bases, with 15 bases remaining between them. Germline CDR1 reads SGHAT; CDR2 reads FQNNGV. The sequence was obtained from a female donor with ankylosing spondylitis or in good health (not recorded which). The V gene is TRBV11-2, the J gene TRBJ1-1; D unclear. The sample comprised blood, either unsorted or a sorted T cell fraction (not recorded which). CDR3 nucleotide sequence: TGTGCCAGCAGCAGCGGACGGCCAAGGGAAGCTTTCTTT. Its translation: CASSSGRPREAFF. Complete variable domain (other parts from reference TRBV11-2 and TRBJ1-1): EAGVAQSPRYKIIEKRQSVAFWCNPISGHATLYWYQQILGQGPKLLIQFQNNGVVDDSQLPKDRFSAERLKGVDSTLKIQPAKLEDSAVYLCASSSGRPREAFFGQGTRLTVV.